This entry lists 26 T cell receptor beta chains sequenced from one sample in a study of blood T cell repertoires in COVID-19. The data were produced by immunoSEQ multiplex PCR, yet TCRdb's version contains in-frame clones alone and is incomplete. The data hold around 31,000 clones, with around 87% observed a single time. What was sequenced was peripheral blood. The receptor set was obtained from a man between 60 and 75 years old with acute or convalescent COVID-19.

The rearrangement joins TRBV20-1 to TRBJ2-1; possible D gene TRBD1, 5 bases. Germline V gives CDR1 DFQATT, CDR2 SNEGSKA (reference sequence). The ends were cut back, 3 bases at V and 7 bases at J, with 16 bases in the middle. The CDR3 extends over 14 amino acids. As DNA, the CDR3 is TGCAGTGCTAGTAGGGGCAGGGCCAGAAATGAGCAGTTCTTC. Translating it yields CSASRGRARNEQFF.

This clone occurred a few times. The chain joins TRBV28 to TRBJ1-1, with TRBD1 as a possible D gene (6 bases). The V gene lost 6 bases and the J gene lost 10 bases, with 15 bases spanning the gap. The length of the CDR3 is 12 residues. Germline CDR1 reads MDHEN; CDR2 reads SYDVKM. The CDR3 bases are TGTGCCAGCAGCAGACAGGCCCAGGGAGCTTTCTTT. It translates to CASSRQAQGAFF.

The chain uses TRBV19 and TRBJ1-1, with a tentative D call TRBD1 (5 bases). The CDR3 length is 14 residues. In germline, CDR1 is LNHDA, CDR2 SQIVND (reference sequence). V lost 8 bases to trimming and J lost 1 base, with 14 bases between them. The chain's CDR3 is CASSHLGQNTEAFF. For the CDR3, the DNA is TGTGCCAGTTCCCACCTCGGACAGAACACTGAAGCTTTCTTT.

The chain links TRBV6-6 to TRBJ1-2; perhaps TRBD1 as D (5 bases). Germline lookup yields CDR1 MNHNY and CDR2 SVGAGI (reference sequence). V was shortened by 5 bases and J by 4 bases, with 23 bases between the two germline ends. This CDR3 is 17 amino acids long. This chain's CDR3 is CASSPTPGRDRSYGYTF. The DNA of the CDR3 is TGTGCCAGCAGTCCTACCCCCGGCAGGGATAGGAGCTATGGCTACACCTTC.

This chain joins TRBV5-1 and TRBJ2-7, with 8 bases identical to TRBD1. Germline V gene sequence: CDR1 SGHRS, CDR2 YFSETQ. This CDR3 is built from 14 residues. V was clipped by 4 bases and J by 4 bases; unmatched bases: 7. The CDR3 sequence is CASSTDRGGYEQYF. CDR3 sequence (DNA): TGCGCCAGCAGCACCGACAGGGGCGGTTACGAGCAGTACTTC.

This sequence joins TRBV6-6 and TRBJ2-5, with TRBD2 matching 13 bases. The ends lost 5 bases at V and 3 bases at J; junction bases unmatched: 9. The CDR3 is 17 residues long. From germline, CDR1 is MNHNY and CDR2 SVGAGI (reference sequence). The CDR3 loop is CASSQTSGGYSEETQYF. Written as DNA, the CDR3 is TGTGCCAGCAGTCAGACTAGCGGGGGGTACTCAGAAGAGACCCAGTACTTC.

This clone was observed once. CDR3 residues: CAISDSGGLSTDTQYF. Written as DNA, the CDR3 is TGTGCCATCAGTGACAGCGGGGGCCTAAGCACAGATACGCAGTATTTT. The rearrangement uses TRBV10-3 and TRBJ2-3, with 8 bases aligning to TRBD2. The germline V gene encodes CDR1 ENHRY and CDR2 SYGVKD. The CDR3 is made up of 16 amino acids. The ends lost 3 bases at V and 0 bases at J; junction bases unmatched: 5.

This clone was seen a single time. The gene calls are TRBV10-3 and TRBJ2-7; maybe TRBD1 (5 bases). With 0 bases removed from V and 12 bases from J, the gap between germline ends came to 15 bases. Germline V CDR1 and CDR2: ENHRY, SYGVKD. The CDR3 sequence is 13 residues long. The CDR3 DNA is TGTGCCATCAGTGAGTCGACACAGGAAGAACGGTACTTC. It specifies CAISESTQEERYF.

The CDR3 protein is CASSSYLGNTIYF. The CDR3 DNA reads as TGTGCCAGCAGCTCGTACCTAGGAAACACCATATATTTT. This chain joins TRBV9 and TRBJ1-3; D remains ambiguous. The V and J ends lost 4 bases and 4 bases respectively, with 9 bases between them. The CDR3 has 13 residues. Germline loops: CDR1 SGDLS, CDR2 YYNGEE.

This chain links TRBV9 with TRBJ1-2; D is possibly TRBD1 (6 bases). The CDR3 consists of 14 residues. Germline CDR1 SGDLS, CDR2 YYNGEE. V was clipped by 0 bases and J by 7 bases, with 13 bases between them. CDR3 sequence reads: CASSVETGPSGYTF. The DNA of the CDR3 is TGTGCCAGCAGCGTAGAAACAGGGCCCAGTGGCTACACCTTC.

The V gene is TRBV10-2, the J gene TRBJ2-7; D is possibly TRBD2 (6 bases). Germline loops: CDR1 WSHSY, CDR2 SAAADI. With 11 bases removed from V and 5 bases from J, the gap between germline ends came to 31 bases. The CDR3 contains 17 residues. CDR3 sequence: CAVQGRDSYVMTDEQYF. The CDR3 DNA sequence: TGCGCCGTCCAAGGCCGGGACTCCTACGTTATGACAGACGAGCAGTACTTC.

V is TRBV24-1 and J is TRBJ1-1; 10 bases fit TRBD1. V lost 5 bases, J lost 5 bases, and 10 bases stayed unmatched. This CDR3 has 16 amino acids. Looked up from germline, CDR1 is KGHDR and CDR2 is SFDVKD. The CDR3 DNA is TGTGCCACCAGTGGGGGACAGGGGAGAGGGAGGACTGAAGCTTTCTTT. Its translation: CATSGGQGRGRTEAFF.

The rearrangement joins TRBV6-5 to TRBJ2-7, with a possible D match to TRBD2 (5 bases). Trimming removed 2 bases from V and 4 bases from J, with 15 bases in between. The length of the CDR3 is 15 residues. In germline, CDR1 is MNHEY, CDR2 SVGAGI. The CDR3 reads CASSYGNGLQYEQYF. CDR3 sequence (DNA): TGTGCCAGCAGTTACGGGAACGGACTCCAGTACGAGCAGTACTTC.

This clone was counted between two and nine times. V usage is TRBV19 and J usage is TRBJ1-5; 8 bases are shared with TRBD1. This CDR3 spans 15 amino acids. V shed 3 bases and J 4 bases; nucleotides not matched to a gene: 5. CDR1 LNHDA and CDR2 SQIVND come from the germline V gene (reference sequence). The CDR3 region has the DNA TGTGCCAGTAGTATGGGACAGGCTGGGAATCAGCCCCAGCATTTT. Translation gives CASSMGQAGNQPQHF.

This chain connects TRBV7-9 to TRBJ1-1; 9 bases line up with TRBD1. The CDR3 is made up of 14 amino acids. CDR1 is SEHNR, CDR2 FQNEAQ, per germline (reference sequence). J lost 1 base, V lost 5 bases, and 2 bases had no gene match. The CDR3 DNA reads TGTGCCAGCAGCCAGGGACAGGGGAACACTGAAGCTTTCTTT. Amino acids: CASSQGQGNTEAFF.

Only a few counts were recorded for this clone. The rearrangement uses TRBV19 and TRBJ2-7; the match to TRBD1 covers 12 bases. With V trimmed by 3 bases and J by 0 bases, 9 bases remained unmatched. CDR1 is LNHDA, CDR2 SQIVND, per germline (reference sequence). The CDR3 is 18 amino acids. The CDR3 coding sequence is TGTGCCAGTAGTATGGAGGGACAGGGGGCCGCCAGCTCCTACGAGCAGTACTTC. This codes for CASSMEGQGAASSYEQYF.

V gene TRBV19 combines with J gene TRBJ1-2, with D uncertain. Germline assignment: CDR1 LNHDA and CDR2 SQIVND (reference sequence). V was clipped by 5 bases and J by 8 bases, with 15 bases between them. The length of the CDR3 is 13 residues. CDR3 sequence: CASSLPGMGGYTF. CDR3 coding DNA: TGTGCCAGTAGTCTACCGGGGATGGGGGGCTACACCTTC. The entire variable domain, with the rest obtained from reference TRBV19 and TRBJ1-2, is as follows: DGGITQSPKYLFRKEGQNVTLSCEQNLNHDAMYWYRQDPGQGLRLIYYSQIVNDFQKGDIAEGYSVSREKKESFPLTVTSAQKNPTAFYLCASSLPGMGGYTFGSGTRLTVV.

The rearrangement uses TRBV5-4 and TRBJ2-1; 8 bases align to TRBD2. The CDR3 extends over 14 amino acids. Germline values: CDR1 SGHNT, CDR2 YYREEE (reference sequence). The J segment lost 6 bases and the V segment lost 2 bases, leaving 4 bases of the junction unmatched. This chain's CDR3 is CASSFGGAFNEQFF. The CDR3 DNA reads TGTGCCAGCAGCTTCGGGGGGGCTTTCAATGAGCAGTTCTTC.

The chain recombines TRBV3-1 (or the pseudogene TRBV3-2) with TRBJ1-1; D remains ambiguous. Trimming stripped 1 base from V and 5 bases from J, with 23 bases between. The CDR3 sequence is 18 residues long. CDR1 is LGHDT, CDR2 YNNKEL, per germline (reference sequence). CDR3 sequence reads: CASSQVIRRQIVRTEAFF. CDR3 nucleotide sequence: TGTGCCAGCAGCCAAGTTATCCGGAGGCAGATAGTTCGGACTGAAGCTTTCTTT.

In DNA, the CDR3 is TGTGCCAGCAGCTCGGGACAGGGCTACTATGGCTACACCTTC. It yields the protein CASSSGQGYYGYTF. The chain links TRBV5-4 to TRBJ1-2; TRBD1 aligns across 9 bases. Looked up from germline, CDR1 is SGHNT and CDR2 is YYREEE (reference sequence). The ends lost 3 bases at V and 3 bases at J; junction bases unmatched: 3. This CDR3 has 14 residues.

V and J are TRBV6-5 and TRBJ2-7, with D possibly matching TRBD2 (5 bases). The germline V and J ends were trimmed by 0 bases and 3 bases, with 12 bases remaining between them. CDR3 length equals 15 residues. The germline CDR1 and CDR2 sequences are MNHEY and SVGAGI. CDR3 in amino acids: CASSYSTRLVYEQYF. CDR3 coding DNA: TGTGCCAGCAGTTACTCCACTAGACTTGTCTACGAGCAGTACTTC.

This rearrangement joins TRBV4-1 to TRBJ1-3; D is undetermined. V was trimmed by 4 bases and J by 4 bases, leaving 14 bases between them. This CDR3 is 15 amino acids long. Germline CDR1 MGHRA, CDR2 YSYEKL. CDR3 protein: CASSRRSFRGNTIYF. CDR3 bases: TGCGCCAGCAGCCGCCGGTCATTTCGGGGAAACACCATATATTTT.

This sequence joins TRBV6-5 and TRBJ2-2; possible D gene TRBD1, 6 bases. Germline CDR1 MNHEY, CDR2 SVGAGI. CDR3 length equals 16 residues. V lost 0 bases, J lost 2 bases, and 10 bases lay in between. The CDR3 DNA reads as TGTGCCAGCAGTTACTCCTGGACAGTTAACACCGGGGAGCTGTTTTTT. Its protein product is CASSYSWTVNTGELFF.

This clone was recorded once. The genes are TRBV5-1 and TRBJ2-2; 8 positions match TRBD2. V lost 9 bases, J lost 0 bases, and 7 bases stayed unmatched. The CDR3 is 15 residues long. Germline CDR1 and CDR2: SGHRS and YFSETQ. The CDR3 region has the DNA TGCGCCACCGCAGCGGGGGCAACGAACACCGGGGAGCTGTTTTTT. This encodes CATAAGATNTGELFF.

The CDR3 here is CATSVLAGDSYEQYF. Written as DNA, the CDR3 is TGTGCCACCAGCGTCTTGGCGGGGGACTCCTACGAGCAGTACTTC. This rearrangement joins TRBV15 to TRBJ2-7; 7 positions match TRBD2. The CDR3 consists of 15 residues. The junction had 7 bases not matched to a gene; V was cut back by 5 bases and J by 0 bases. Germline V CDR1 and CDR2: LNHNV, YYDKDF (reference sequence).

The chain uses TRBV6-5 and TRBJ2-1; a weak D match, TRBD2 (6 bases). Trimming took off 6 bases at V and 10 bases at J, with 16 bases between the two ends. The CDR3 runs to 13 residues. Looked up from germline, CDR1 is MNHEY and CDR2 is SVGAGI. The CDR3 loop is CASSGRETGEQFF. CDR3 sequence (DNA): TGTGCCAGCAGCGGCCGGGAGACCGGCGAGCAGTTCTTC.